This TCR beta chain was sequenced in a study of cytomegalovirus exposure and HLA in healthy donors. Study outcomes and limitations: A few V segments could not be told apart, such as TRBV6-2 and TRBV6-3, and were left out. The later analysis indicated that the majority of CMV-associated TCR beta chains appeared HLA-restricted. Researchers reported in a later analysis that common viral pathogens appeared linked to several top clusters.

On this clone itself: Its antigen is undetermined.

The V gene end was trimmed by 3 bases and the J gene end by 5 bases; junction bases not matched to a gene: 1. The CDR3 runs to 14 residues. The germline V gene has CDR1 KGHSH and CDR2 LQKENI. Primers included in the PCR were 60 Vbeta and 13 Jbeta primers. In the original workflow: The count from a later analysis was some 83 million unique TCR beta chains, approximately 9.9 million of them shared. The data were produced by immunoSEQ multiplex PCR, yet TCRdb's version contains in-frame clones alone and is incomplete. Clonal size and the V and J genes are those of that table, whereas D and trimming came from the DNA. The data contain some 110,000 clones, 77% of them seen just once; the ten biggest clones take up around 13%.

Sequenced material: PBMCs. This receptor was taken from a woman aged 40 to 50 in good health and CMV-seropositive. The V call is TRBV18, the J call TRBJ2-7, with 13 bases fitting TRBD2. In DNA, the CDR3 is TGTGCCAGCTCACCGGGACTAGCGGGAAACGAGCAGTACTTC. Translating it yields CASSPGLAGNEQYF.